This passage covers 4 T cell receptor beta chains from one sample sequenced in a study of blood T cell repertoires in COVID-19. Sequencing was performed with immunoSEQ multiplex PCR; in TCRdb, only in-frame clones are kept and a portion is missing. The sample records over 35,000 clones, approximately 71% being singletons. The material sequenced was peripheral blood. The origin of the receptors is a man at least 80 years old with acute or convalescent COVID-19.

The gene calls are TRBV7-9 and TRBJ1-1; D perhaps matches TRBD1 (5 bases). Germline CDR1 and CDR2: SEHNR and FQNEAQ (reference sequence). The CDR3 consists of 13 residues. V dropped 2 bases and J dropped 4 bases, with 8 bases sitting between them. CDR3 coding DNA: TGTGCCAGCAGCTTAAGTCAGGGCACTGAAGCTTTCTTT. It specifies CASSLSQGTEAFF. Based on the CDR3 plus reference TRBV7-9 and TRBJ1-1, the full variable domain is DTGVSQNPRHKITKRGQNVTFRCDPISEHNRLYWYRQTLGQGPEFLTYFQNEAQLEKSRLLSDRFSAERPKGSFSTLEIQRTEQGDSAMYLCASSLSQGTEAFFGQGTRLTVV.

The V and J genes are TRBV18 and TRBJ1-5, with D possibly being TRBD1 (5 bases). Trimming removed 2 bases at V and 9 bases at J, with 17 bases between. The CDR3 extends over 15 amino acids. From germline, CDR1 is KGHSH and CDR2 LQKENI. CDR3 sequence: CASSPTITQGGPQHF. In DNA, the CDR3 is TGTGCCAGCTCACCAACGATTACTCAGGGAGGGCCCCAGCATTTT. Supplemented by reference TRBV18 and TRBJ1-5, the full variable domain reads NAGVMQNPRHLVRRRGQEARLRCSPMKGHSHVYWYRQLPEEGLKFMVYLQKENIIDESGMPKERFSAEFPKEGPSILRIQQVVRGDSAAYFCASSPTITQGGPQHFGDGTRLSIL.

The chain uses TRBV6-6 and TRBJ1-3; the D is unclear. Germline CDR1 reads MNHNY; CDR2 reads SVGAGI (reference sequence). The CDR3 loop spans 12 amino acids. The germline V and J ends were trimmed by 8 bases and 4 bases, with 9 bases remaining between them. The CDR3 spells CASSPSGNTIYF. CDR3 DNA: TGTGCCAGCTCCCCGAGCGGAAACACCATATATTTT.

This clone was seen only a few times. V and J are TRBV11-3 and TRBJ2-7, with 7 nucleotides matching TRBD2. V dropped 5 bases and J dropped 4; count of bases not matched to a gene: 8. Germline V CDR1 and CDR2: SGHNT, YENEEA. This CDR3 is built from 14 residues. The CDR3 region is CASSQGGGGYEQYF. DNA for the CDR3: TGTGCCAGCAGCCAAGGCGGGGGAGGGTACGAGCAGTACTTC.